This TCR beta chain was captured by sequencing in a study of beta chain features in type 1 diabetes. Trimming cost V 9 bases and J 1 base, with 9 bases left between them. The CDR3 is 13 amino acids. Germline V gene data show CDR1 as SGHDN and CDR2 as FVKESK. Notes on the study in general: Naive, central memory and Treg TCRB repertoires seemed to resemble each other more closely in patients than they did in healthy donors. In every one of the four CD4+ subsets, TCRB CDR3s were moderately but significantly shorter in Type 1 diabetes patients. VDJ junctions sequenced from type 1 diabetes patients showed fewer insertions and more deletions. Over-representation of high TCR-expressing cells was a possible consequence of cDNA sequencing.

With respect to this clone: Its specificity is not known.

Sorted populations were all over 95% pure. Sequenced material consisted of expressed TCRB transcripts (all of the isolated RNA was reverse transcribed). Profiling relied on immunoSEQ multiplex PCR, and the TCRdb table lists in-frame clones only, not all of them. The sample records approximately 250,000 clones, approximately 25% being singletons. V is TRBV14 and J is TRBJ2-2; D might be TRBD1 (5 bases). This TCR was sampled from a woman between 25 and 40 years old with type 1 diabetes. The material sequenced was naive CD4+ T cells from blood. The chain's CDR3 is CASRQLNTGELFF. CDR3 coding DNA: TGTGCCAGTAGACAGCTGAACACCGGGGAGCTGTTTTTT.